This TCR beta chain was observed in a study of vaccination and CD4 T cells after COVID-19. In the study overall: The stimulus for the cells was overlapping spike peptides derived from SARS-CoV-2, HCoV-NL63, HCoV-OC43 and HCoV-229E.

With respect to this clonotype: Its antigen is still unknown. Because the CDR3's place on the DNA is in doubt, the DNA is left out and the CDR3 is given as listed by TCRdb.

The Oncomine TCR Beta short-read assay was what sequenced the DNA obtained from cultured CD4+ T cells. TCRdb processed the PCR reads anew with MiXCR; each CDR3 protein has one entry. The sample includes roughly 9,200 distinct CDR3 sequences, around a third of them seen just once. Study results and caveats: Spike mono-reactivity applied to 304 of 307 vaccine-specific clones detected in convalescent patients.

Treatment denoted: roughly 11-day PBMC culture with coronavirus spike peptide pools or control peptides (ViraFEST assay). Unexposed donor CD4+ T cells predated the COVID-19 pandemic, collected 2011-2018. This TCR derives from a human donor in good health. Input material: CD4+ T cells from blood, cultured in vitro.

The CDR3 loop reads CASSPWVGQGTPLTF. The genes are TRBV27 and TRBJ1-2; the listed D gene, TRBD1, was not tested against the DNA. The CDR3 spans 15 amino acids, including both terminal residues. Germline V gene sequence: CDR1 MNHEY, CDR2 SMNVEV (reference sequence).